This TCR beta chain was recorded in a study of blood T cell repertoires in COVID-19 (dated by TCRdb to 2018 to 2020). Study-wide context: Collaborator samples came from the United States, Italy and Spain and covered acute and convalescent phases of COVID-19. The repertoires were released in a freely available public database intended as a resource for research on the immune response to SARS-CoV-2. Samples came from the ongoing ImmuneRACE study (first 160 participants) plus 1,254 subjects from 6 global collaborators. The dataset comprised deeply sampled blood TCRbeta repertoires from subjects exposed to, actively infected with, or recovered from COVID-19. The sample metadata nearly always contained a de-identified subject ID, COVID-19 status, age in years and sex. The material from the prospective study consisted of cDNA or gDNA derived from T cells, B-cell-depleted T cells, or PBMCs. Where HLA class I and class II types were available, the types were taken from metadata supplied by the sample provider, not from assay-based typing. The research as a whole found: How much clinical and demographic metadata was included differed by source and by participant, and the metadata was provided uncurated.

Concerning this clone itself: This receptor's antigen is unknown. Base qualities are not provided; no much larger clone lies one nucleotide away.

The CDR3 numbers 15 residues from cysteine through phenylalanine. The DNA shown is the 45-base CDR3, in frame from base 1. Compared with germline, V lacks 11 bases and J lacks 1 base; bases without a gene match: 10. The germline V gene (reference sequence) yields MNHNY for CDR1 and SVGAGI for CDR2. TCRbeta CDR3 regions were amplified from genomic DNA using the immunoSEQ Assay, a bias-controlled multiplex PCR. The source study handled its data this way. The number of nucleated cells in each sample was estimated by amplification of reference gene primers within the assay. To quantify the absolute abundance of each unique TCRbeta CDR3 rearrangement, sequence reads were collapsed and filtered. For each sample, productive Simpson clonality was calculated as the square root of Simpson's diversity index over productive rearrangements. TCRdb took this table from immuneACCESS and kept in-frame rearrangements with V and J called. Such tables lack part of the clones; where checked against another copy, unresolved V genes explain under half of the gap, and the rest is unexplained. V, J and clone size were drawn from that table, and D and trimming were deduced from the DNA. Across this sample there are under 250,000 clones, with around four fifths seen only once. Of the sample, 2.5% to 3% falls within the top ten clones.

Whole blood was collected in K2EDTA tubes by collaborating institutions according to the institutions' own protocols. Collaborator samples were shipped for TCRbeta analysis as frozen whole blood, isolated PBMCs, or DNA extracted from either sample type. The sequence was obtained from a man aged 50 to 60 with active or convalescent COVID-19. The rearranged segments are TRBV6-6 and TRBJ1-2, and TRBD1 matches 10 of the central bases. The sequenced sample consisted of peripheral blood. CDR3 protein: CAGSNGQGDNYGYTF. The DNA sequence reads TGTGCCGGATCCAATGGACAGGGGGATAACTATGGCTACACCTTC.